This TCR beta chain emerged from a study of T cells after yellow fever vaccination. General observations from the study: There was a possibility that FACS-sorted repertoires contained abundant clonotypes contaminating from the bulk population. The study found a weaker secondary response that peaked faster, day 5 versus 15. Few clonotypes appeared in both CD4 and CD8 compartments.

MiXCR, applied by TCRdb to the 5' RACE reads, yields one record per CDR3 protein. Of 300,000 or so distinct CDR3 sequences listed, 10% to 15% are singletons. V was trimmed by 2 bases and J by 2 bases, leaving 13 bases between them. CDR3 length equals 16 residues. In germline, CDR1 is SQVTM, CDR2 ANQGSEA. In its sample, this clonotype was seen many times. Its specificity is not known. This receptor was obtained from a man aged 25-45 years who received the YFV17D yellow fever vaccine. The chain recombines TRBV29-1 with TRBJ2-6; D is unclear. The sequencing used CD4+ T cells sorted from PBMCs, collected 45 days after the yellow fever booster vaccination. The DNA for the CDR3 is TGCAGCGTTGAACAGGCAGCCGTAACTGGGGCCAACGTCCTGACTTTC. Translation: CSVEQAAVTGANVLTF.